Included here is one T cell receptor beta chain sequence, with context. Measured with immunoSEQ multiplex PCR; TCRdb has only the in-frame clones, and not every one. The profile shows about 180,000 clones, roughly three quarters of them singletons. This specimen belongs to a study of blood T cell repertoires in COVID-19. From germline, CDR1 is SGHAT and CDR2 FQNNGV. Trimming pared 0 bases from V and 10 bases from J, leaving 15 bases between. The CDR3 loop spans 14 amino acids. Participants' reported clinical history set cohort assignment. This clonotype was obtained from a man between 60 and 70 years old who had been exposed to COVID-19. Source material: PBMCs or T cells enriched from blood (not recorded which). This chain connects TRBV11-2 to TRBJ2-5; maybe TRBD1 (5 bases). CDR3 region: CASSLDSTLGDQYF. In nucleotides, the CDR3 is TGTGCCAGCAGCTTAGATTCCACATTAGGGGACCAGTACTTC. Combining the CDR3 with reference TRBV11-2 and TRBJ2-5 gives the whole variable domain EAGVAQSPRYKIIEKRQSVAFWCNPISGHATLYWYQQILGQGPKLLIQFQNNGVVDDSQLPKDRFSAERLKGVDSTLKIQPAKLEDSAVYLCASSLDSTLGDQYFGPGTRLLVL.